The source of this T cell receptor beta chain is a study of blood T cells in healthy people across ages. Study outcomes and limitations: Estimated diversity, derived from one million T cells, was regarded as an underestimate. Age showed a roughly linear inverse relationship with TCR beta diversity per million T cells. Lack of knowledge of donor CMV status possibly confounded expanded clonotype changes.

A J-beta primer mix and a sample-barcoded 5' primer were used in a second PCR of about 6 to 12 cycles. One entry per CDR3 protein, called by TCRdb with MiXCR from the 5' RACE reads. The table has 1.2 million to 1.5 million distinct CDR3 sequences, approximately 59% seen once. This clonotype appeared a few times. The target antigen is unknown. No fewer than 5.5 micrograms of total RNA were isolated from every sample. Germline V CDR1 and CDR2: SGHRS, YFSETQ. This CDR3 has 15 residues. The V gene lost 0 bases and the J gene lost 1 base, with 5 bases spanning the gap. The sequenced sample consisted of blood. The TCR originated in a man between 18 and 35 years old in good health. The chain employs TRBV5-1 and TRBJ2-6; D not certain. Written as DNA, the CDR3 is TGCGCCAGCAGCTTGGACCCTTCTGGGGCCAACGTCCTGACTTTC. Translated: CASSLDPSGANVLTF.